These 23 T cell receptor beta chains were all obtained from the same sample, sequenced in a study of T cells in Graves' hyperthyroidism and ophthalmopathy. It was RNA transcripts that yielded the amplified TCR beta CDR3 regions. TCR CDR3 regions were first amplified by RT-PCR with HTBI primers. TCRdb redid the calling of the multiplex PCR reads with MiXCR, one entry per CDR3 protein. The data contain nearly 750,000 distinct CDR3 sequences, around 40% of them singletons. The sequencing input was blood. Receptors originate from a woman in her 40s with Graves' hyperthyroidism.

This clonotype was counted a single time. J is TRBJ2-7 and V is TRBV29-1; 7 bases align to TRBD1. CDR1 and CDR2 (germline): SQVTM, ANQGSEA. This CDR3 is 13 amino acids long. The V gene end was trimmed by 7 bases and the J gene end by 4 bases; junction bases not matched to a gene: 10. In DNA, the CDR3 is TGCAGCGCTACTCTCGCGACAGGGTACGAGCAGTACTTC. It translates to CSATLATGYEQYF.

The table lists this clonotype with a few counts. The chain uses TRBV25-1 and TRBJ2-2; D possibly uses TRBD1 or TRBD2 (5 bases each). This CDR3 comprises 14 residues. Germline CDR1 MGHDK, CDR2 SYGVNS. V shed 6 bases and J shed 2 bases, with 10 bases lying between them. The CDR3 here is CASRGDGNTGELFF. The CDR3 coding sequence is TGTGCCAGCAGGGGGGATGGCAACACCGGGGAGCTGTTTTTT.

This clonotype has only a few counts. A junction boundary mismatches the germline segment, possibly from a read error. The chain links TRBV5-1 to TRBJ2-7, with 7 positions matching TRBD2. This CDR3 has 14 amino acids. CDR1 and CDR2 from the germline V gene are SGHRS and YFSETQ. The CDR3, as DNA: TGTGCCAGCAGCAAGCTAGGGGACTACTACGAGCAGTACTTC. Its translation is CASSKLGDYYEQYF.

The CDR3 loop reads CASSLSVVGETQYF. The CDR3 DNA reads as TGTGCCAGCAGCTTATCGGTGGTGGGGGAGACCCAGTACTTC. The V and J genes are TRBV7-2 and TRBJ2-5; D uncertain. This CDR3 region has 14 residues. Germline V lookup: CDR1 SGHTA, CDR2 FQGNSA. V was clipped by 2 bases and J by 5 bases, with 12 bases between them.

At least ten counts were recorded for this clonotype. The V call is TRBV20-1, the J call TRBJ2-7, with 10 bases aligning to TRBD2. Losses at the gene ends were 3 bases for V and 3 bases for J; bases not matched to a gene: 5. CDR3 length: 14 amino acids. The germline CDR1 and CDR2 sequences are DFQATT and SNEGSKA (reference sequence). CDR3 nucleotides: TGCAGTGCTAGGGGGCTAGCGGGGGTCTACGAGCAGTACTTC. The encoded protein is CSARGLAGVYEQYF.

The rearrangement uses TRBV6-2 or TRBV6-3 and TRBJ2-7; 7 bases agree with TRBD1. CDR1 is MNHEY and CDR2 is SVGEGT in the germline V gene. CDR3 length: 15 residues. V was clipped by 8 bases and J by 6 bases; unmatched bases: 16. The CDR3, as DNA: TGTGCCAGCGCCAGACAGGGCCCTGCTAGGTCCGAGCAGTACTTC. Its protein is CASARQGPARSEQYF.

This chain joins TRBV19 and TRBJ2-7, with 10 bases aligning to TRBD1. This CDR3 is 14 amino acids long. Germline V gene data show CDR1 as LNHDA and CDR2 as SQIVND (reference sequence). The junction had 10 bases not matched to a gene; V was cut back by 11 bases and J by 3 bases. CDR3: CAWRDGTGVYEQYF. For the CDR3, the DNA is TGTGCCTGGAGGGACGGGACAGGGGTCTACGAGCAGTACTTC.

This clonotype has just a few counts. The junction shows a germline mismatch at one end, possibly a read error. CDR3 loop: CASSPGGAMNSPLHF. CDR3 bases: TGCGCCAGCAGCCCGGGGGGCGCAATGAATTCACCCCTCCACTTT. The gene calls are TRBV7-2 and TRBJ1-6; tentative D call: TRBD1 (6 bases). This CDR3 is 15 amino acids long. Germline CDR1 reads SGHTA; CDR2 reads FQGNSA. Full variable domain (rest looked up from reference TRBV7-2 and TRBJ1-6): GAGVSQSPSNKVTEKGKDVELRCDPISGHTALYWYRQSLGQGLEFLIYFQGNSAPDKSGLPSDRFSAERTGGSVSTLTIQRTQQEDSAVYLCASSPGGAMNSPLHFGNGTRLTVT.

Of note for this clonotype: Compared with germline, one end of the junction differs, possibly owing to a read error. V usage is TRBV7-6 and J usage is TRBJ1-1, with D uncertain. The CDR3 runs to 13 residues. The germline V gene has CDR1 SGHVS and CDR2 FNYEAQ. This CDR3 is CASSLAPITEALF. The CDR3 bases are TGTGCCAGCAGCTTAGCGCCTATCACTGAAGCTCTCTTT. The whole variable domain, filled in from reference TRBV7-6 and TRBJ1-1, reads GAGVSQSPRYKVTKRGQDVALRCDPISGHVSLYWYRQALGQGPEFLTYFNYEAQQDKSGLPNDRFSAERPEGSISTLTIQRTEQRDSAMYRCASSLAPITEALFGQGTRLTVV.

In its sample, this clonotype was seen many times. The J gene is TRBJ1-2, the V gene TRBV10-3; 11 positions agree with TRBD1. V gave up 4 bases and J gave up 3 bases; unmatched junction bases: 4. CDR3 size: 15 residues. Germline loops: CDR1 ENHRY, CDR2 SYGVKD. The CDR3 sequence: CAISGGQGAHYGYTF. Here the CDR3 DNA reads TGTGCCATCAGTGGTGGACAGGGGGCTCACTATGGCTACACCTTC.

V is TRBV10-3 and J is TRBJ1-5; TRBD1 aligns across 9 bases. The CDR3 has 14 residues. V lost 7 bases to trimming and J lost 7 bases; unmatched junction nucleotides: 8. Germline CDR1 reads ENHRY; CDR2 reads SYGVKD. The CDR3 reads CAIKGQGDNQPQHF. CDR3 DNA sequence: TGTGCCATCAAGGGACAGGGTGACAACCAGCCCCAGCATTTT.

This clonotype was seen only once. A read error may account for a junction end that differs from germline. This rearrangement joins TRBV10-3 to TRBJ1-1; D is perhaps TRBD1 (5 bases). The CDR3 contains 16 residues. CDR1 and CDR2 from the germline V gene are ENHRY and SYGVKD. The CDR3 DNA sequence: TGTGCCAGCAGTTACTCCTCGATCGGGGGGAACACTGAAGCTTTCTTT. Translating it yields CASSYSSIGGNTEAFF.

This clonotype was seen at least ten times. The chain has TRBV20-1 and TRBJ2-6; tentatively, D is TRBD2 (6 bases). This CDR3 contains 13 residues. CDR1 is DFQATT, CDR2 SNEGSKA, per germline (reference sequence). Written as DNA, the CDR3 is TGCGTCTTTCGGGGGACTGGGGCCAACGTCCTGACTTTC. Amino acid sequence: CVFRGTGANVLTF.

The chain uses TRBV29-1 and TRBJ1-2; D gene uncertain. Trimming took off 6 bases at V and 12 bases at J, with 17 bases between the two ends. This CDR3 is 11 amino acids long. CDR1 is SQVTM and CDR2 is ANQGSEA in the germline V gene. Here the CDR3 DNA reads TGCAGCGTCAGGACCGGATTGAGCAACACCTTC. It codes for CSVRTGLSNTF.

This clonotype was counted between two and nine times. The V and J genes are TRBV7-2 and TRBJ1-2; D possibly corresponds to TRBD1 (5 bases). Per the germline V gene, CDR1 is SGHTA and CDR2 is FQGNSA. V dropped 3 bases and J dropped 0 bases, with 17 bases sitting between them. The CDR3 spans 17 residues. In DNA form, the CDR3 reads TGTGCCAGCAGCTTCGGGGCATCTACTACGACTAACTATGGCTACACCTTC. Translation: CASSFGASTTTNYGYTF.

Ten or more counts support this clonotype. The chain couples TRBV2 to TRBJ1-2; D perhaps matches TRBD1 (5 bases). Germline CDR1 SNHLY, CDR2 FYNNEI. The CDR3 is 15 residues long. Trimming pared 6 bases from V and 4 bases from J, leaving 18 bases between. CDR3 DNA sequence: TGTGCCAGCAGCCCTAATGAGGGGCCTTCCTATGGCTACACCTTC. Residues: CASSPNEGPSYGYTF.

This clonotype was picked up a small number of times. V and J are TRBV14 and TRBJ2-5, with 8 bases matching TRBD2. The CDR3 has 17 amino acids. Germline V CDR1 and CDR2: SGHDN, FVKESK. Trimming at V came to 0 bases and at J to 4 bases, leaving 10 bases not matched to a gene. The CDR3 nucleotides read TGTGCCAGCAGCCAAGATAGCGGGAAGAATTACAGAGAGACCCAGTACTTC. It specifies CASSQDSGKNYRETQYF.

The chain links TRBV10-3 to TRBJ2-5, with TRBD2 identical over 9 bases. The CDR3 runs 17 residues. Germline V gives CDR1 ENHRY, CDR2 SYGVKD. Losses at the gene ends were 2 bases for V and 3 bases for J; bases not matched to a gene: 10. Written as DNA, the CDR3 is TGTGCCATCAGTGAGCCACCGGGGCTAGCGGGGAAAGAGACCCAGTACTTC. Translation: CAISEPPGLAGKETQYF.

CDR3 DNA sequence: TGCAGTGCGAGACAGGGGAGAGGGTTCGGGGCCTACGAGCAGTACTTC. This translates into CSARQGRGFGAYEQYF. The chain uses TRBV20-1 and TRBJ2-7, with 8 nucleotides matching TRBD1. Germline-derived CDR1 and CDR2 are DFQATT and SNEGSKA (reference sequence). The V and J ends lost 6 bases and 2 bases, in that order; junction bases with no gene match: 15. There are 16 residues in the CDR3.

The CDR3 nucleotides are TGTGCCAGCAGCTTAATCGGTGTACAGTACTTC. This translates into CASSLIGVQYF. This chain joins TRBV7-2 and TRBJ2-5; D gene uncertain. Germline CDR1 and CDR2: SGHTA and FQGNSA. The V gene lost 2 bases and the J gene lost 11 bases, with 9 bases spanning the gap. This CDR3 has 11 residues. Full variable domain (rest looked up from reference TRBV7-2 and TRBJ2-5): GAGVSQSPSNKVTEKGKDVELRCDPISGHTALYWYRQSLGQGLEFLIYFQGNSAPDKSGLPSDRFSAERTGGSVSTLTIQRTQQEDSAVYLCASSLIGVQYFGPGTRLLVL.

There are many counts of this clonotype. The chain is built from TRBV7-6 and TRBJ2-2; no clear D. In germline, CDR1 is SGHVS, CDR2 FNYEAQ. V was pared by 8 bases and J by 2 bases, with 9 bases between. This CDR3 contains 13 residues. CDR3 residues: CASRSGNTGELFF. The DNA of the CDR3 is TGTGCCAGCCGTTCCGGAAACACCGGGGAGCTGTTTTTT.

The rearrangement links TRBV2 to TRBJ1-2; 9 nucleotides align to TRBD1. Germline V gene data show CDR1 as SNHLY and CDR2 as FYNNEI. The CDR3 length is 14 residues. V gave up 6 bases and J gave up 7 bases; unmatched junction bases: 9. The CDR3 nucleotides are TGTGCCAGCAGGGCCGGACAGGGGTTGGGTGGCTACACCTTC. Translated: CASRAGQGLGGYTF.

At least ten counts were recorded for this clonotype. The chain uses TRBV7-9 and TRBJ1-5; TRBD1 agrees at 9 bases. The junction had 8 bases not matched to a gene; V was cut back by 8 bases and J by 6 bases. Germline-derived CDR1 and CDR2 are SEHNR and FQNEAQ (reference sequence). This CDR3 region has 14 residues. The CDR3 spells CASSRTGEAQPQHF. In nucleotides, the CDR3 is TGTGCCAGCTCAAGGACAGGGGAGGCTCAGCCCCAGCATTTT.